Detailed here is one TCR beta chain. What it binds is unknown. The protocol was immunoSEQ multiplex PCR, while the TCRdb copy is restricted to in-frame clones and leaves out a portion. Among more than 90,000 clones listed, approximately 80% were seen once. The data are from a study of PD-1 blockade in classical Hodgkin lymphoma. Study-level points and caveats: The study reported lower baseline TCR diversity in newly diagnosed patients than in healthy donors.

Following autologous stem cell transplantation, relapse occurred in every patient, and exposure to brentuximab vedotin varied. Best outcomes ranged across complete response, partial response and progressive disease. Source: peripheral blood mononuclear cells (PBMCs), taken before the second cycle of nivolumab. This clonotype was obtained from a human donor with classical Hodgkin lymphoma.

The CDR3: CASSYRQGIGELFF. The CDR3 nucleotides are TGTGCCAGCAGTTACCGACAGGGAATCGGGGAGCTGTTTTTT. The chain uses TRBV6-5 and TRBJ2-2, with 7 nucleotides matching TRBD1. Germline V lookup: CDR1 MNHEY, CDR2 SVGAGI. The ends lost 2 bases at V and 7 bases at J; junction bases unmatched: 4. The CDR3 extends over 14 amino acids.